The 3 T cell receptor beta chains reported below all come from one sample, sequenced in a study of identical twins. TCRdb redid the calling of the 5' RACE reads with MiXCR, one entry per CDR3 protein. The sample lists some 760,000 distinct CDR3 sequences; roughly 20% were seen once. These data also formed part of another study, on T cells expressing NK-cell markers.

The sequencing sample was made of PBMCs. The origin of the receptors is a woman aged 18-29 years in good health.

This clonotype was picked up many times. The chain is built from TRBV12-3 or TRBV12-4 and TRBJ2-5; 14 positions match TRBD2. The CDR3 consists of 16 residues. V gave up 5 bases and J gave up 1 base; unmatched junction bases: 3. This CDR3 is CASSPGTSGGQETQYF. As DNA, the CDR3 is TGTGCCAGCAGTCCCGGGACTAGCGGGGGCCAAGAGACCCAGTACTTC.

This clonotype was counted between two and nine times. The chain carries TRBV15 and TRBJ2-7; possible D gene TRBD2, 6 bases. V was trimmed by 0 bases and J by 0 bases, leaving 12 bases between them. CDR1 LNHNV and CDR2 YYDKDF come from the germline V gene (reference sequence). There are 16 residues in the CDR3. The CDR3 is CATSREFAGSSYEQYF. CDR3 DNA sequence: TGTGCCACCAGCAGAGAGTTTGCGGGGAGCTCCTACGAGCAGTACTTC.

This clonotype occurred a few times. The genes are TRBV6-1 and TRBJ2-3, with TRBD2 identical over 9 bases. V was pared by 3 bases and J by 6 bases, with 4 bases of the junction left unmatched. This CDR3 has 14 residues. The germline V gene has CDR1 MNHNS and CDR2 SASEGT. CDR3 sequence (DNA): TGTGCCAGCAGTGAGGGGACTAGCAGGGATACGCAGTATTTT. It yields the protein CASSEGTSRDTQYF.